This record looks at one TCR beta chain sequence and its context. Unique molecular identifiers were built into the TCRbeta library. TCRdb re-derived calls from the PCR reads in MiXCR, one entry per CDR3 protein. The profile shows 500,000 or so distinct CDR3 sequences, 30% to 35% of them singletons. These data are taken from a study of T-cell reconstitution after alpha-beta-depleted transplantation in children. The sequencing used PBMCs from the stem cell graft donor, collected from the stem cell graft. The sequence came from a human donor who donated a stem cell graft to a child with aplastic anemia.

CDR3 residues: CASSPISGGSYNEQFF. The CDR3 nucleotides are TGTGCCAGCAGCCCTATTAGCGGCGGCTCCTACAATGAGCAGTTCTTC. J is TRBJ2-1 and V is TRBV5-4; D is possibly TRBD2 (6 bases). The length of the CDR3 is 16 residues. Germline lookup yields CDR1 SGHNT and CDR2 YYREEE (reference sequence). Trimming shortened V by 4 bases and J by 0 bases, and 14 bases separated the two germline ends.